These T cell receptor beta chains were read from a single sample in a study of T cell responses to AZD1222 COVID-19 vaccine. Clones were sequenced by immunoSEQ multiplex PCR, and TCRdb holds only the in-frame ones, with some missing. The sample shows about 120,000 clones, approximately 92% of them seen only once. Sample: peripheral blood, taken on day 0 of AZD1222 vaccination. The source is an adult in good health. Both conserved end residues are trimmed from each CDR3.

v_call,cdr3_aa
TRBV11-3,ASSLDTAAGEQF
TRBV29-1,SVGGRDEQY
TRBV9,ASSTSGGIQETQY
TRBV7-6,ASSLVAGGNYGYT
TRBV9,ASSVGGAGTEAF
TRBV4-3,ASSQVVRGLTADTQY
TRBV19,ASSATQGTSGNTIY
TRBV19,ASSTGSMREKLF
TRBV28,ASMIFAGNQPQH
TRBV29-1,SVESAGWVEDGYT
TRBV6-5,ASIEQGEETQY
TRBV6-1,ASSERRGGYYEQY
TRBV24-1,ATSDSSAGRNYGYT
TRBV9,ASSARDSQETQY
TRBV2,ASSRQLNNYGYT
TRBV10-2,ASSDEGAADTQY
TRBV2,ASSGRTSSYNEQF
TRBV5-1,ASSLRAYQETQY
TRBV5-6,ASSLDSRGGYT
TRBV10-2,ASSESIQTGYYNYGYT
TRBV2,ASTLVSYGYT
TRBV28,ASRRTLTGREAF
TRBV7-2,ASSSLAGTYGALH
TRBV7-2,ASSSGAGNQPQH
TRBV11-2,ASSLAGRFTEAF
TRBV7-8,ASSPRPPF
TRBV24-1,ATSDLGTSGTDTQY
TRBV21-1,ASSKGRQGVYNEQF
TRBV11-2,ASSPQGGLAGVRTGELF
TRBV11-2,ASSLIIGDRPNYGYT
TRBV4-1,ASSGATYEQY
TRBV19,ASRVQFLAGGPDEQF
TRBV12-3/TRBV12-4,ASTTGRGYT
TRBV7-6,ASSLAWGYT
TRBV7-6,ASSATTGVYTGELF
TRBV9,ASSVDGGFNEQF
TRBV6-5,ASIRTGVRSPQH
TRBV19,ASSIEAGVMNTEAF
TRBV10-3,AISESGEANTEAF
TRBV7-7,ASSSGQRLSDTQY
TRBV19,ARTLNLGAF
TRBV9,ASSVAPQRETDEQF
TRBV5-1,ASSLGDRGNEQY
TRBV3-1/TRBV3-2,ASSQDVAPYPSGYGYT
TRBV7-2,ASSPRGGLAKNIQY
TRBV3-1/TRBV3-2,ASSQESPWTSGGVYEQF